These 30 T cell receptor beta chains came from one sample sequenced in a study of cytomegalovirus exposure and HLA in healthy donors. The PCR ran on 60 Vbeta and 13 Jbeta primers. This table comes from immunoSEQ multiplex PCR, and its TCRdb copy is limited to in-frame clones, with some not included. The sample yields fewer than 150,000 clones, nearly 80% seen once. The sample taken for sequencing was PBMCs. These receptors came from a male donor in good health and CMV-seronegative.

The chain joins TRBV6-1 to TRBJ1-2; no firm D call. Germline lookup yields CDR1 MNHNS and CDR2 SASEGT. V was clipped by 3 bases and J by 5 bases, with 16 bases between them. This CDR3 has 15 amino acids. CDR3 nucleotide sequence: TGTGCCAGCAGTGAGCAACTGGGCTGGCAGTATGGCTACACCTTC. Translation: CASSEQLGWQYGYTF.

The V gene is TRBV13, the J gene TRBJ2-3, with D maybe TRBD2 (6 bases). V lost 5 bases, J lost 5 bases, and 20 bases lay in between. Germline CDR1 is PRHDT and CDR2 is FYEKMQ (reference sequence). The CDR3 spans 16 residues. The CDR3 region is CASSPPSRDSQDTQYF. CDR3 nucleotide sequence: TGTGCCAGCAGCCCACCCTCACGGGACTCCCAAGATACGCAGTATTTT.

The CDR3 reads CASSTLADPSSSYNEQFF. Here the CDR3 DNA reads TGCGCCAGCAGCACCCTAGCGGACCCTTCGAGCTCCTACAATGAGCAGTTCTTC. V usage is TRBV5-1 and J usage is TRBJ2-1; 7 bases are a match to TRBD2. Germline loops: CDR1 SGHRS, CDR2 YFSETQ. Trimming cost V 4 bases and J 0 bases; bases outside gene matches: 13. The CDR3 has 18 amino acids.

The chain couples TRBV27 to TRBJ1-1, with 7 bases lining up with TRBD1. V lost 4 bases to trimming and J lost 2 bases; unmatched junction nucleotides: 4. Per the germline V gene, CDR1 is MNHEY and CDR2 is SMNVEV (reference sequence). The CDR3 runs 14 residues. Here the CDR3 DNA reads TGTGCCAGCAGTTCCACAGGGGCAAACACTGAAGCTTTCTTT. Its translation: CASSSTGANTEAFF.

With regard to this clone: This specimen includes other DNA sequences encoding the same CDR3. V is TRBV6-1 and J is TRBJ2-1; 7 positions match TRBD2. Germline V CDR1 and CDR2: MNHNS, SASEGT. Losses at the gene ends were 6 bases for V and 2 bases for J; bases not matched to a gene: 7. The CDR3 loop spans 15 amino acids. CDR3 protein: CASSPRRGTYNEQFF. In nucleotides, the CDR3 is TGTGCCAGCAGCCCTCGGCGGGGGACCTACAATGAGCAGTTCTTC.

The rearrangement links TRBV5-1 to TRBJ2-5; the D gene is possibly TRBD1 (5 bases). The CDR3 consists of 13 residues. With 4 bases removed from V and 5 bases from J, the gap between germline ends came to 12 bases. CDR1 SGHRS and CDR2 YFSETQ come from the germline V gene. The CDR3 protein is CASSLTVGETQYF. The CDR3 DNA follows: TGCGCCAGCAGCCTGACAGTCGGGGAGACCCAGTACTTC.

For the CDR3, the DNA is TGTGCCTGGACCGCGGGCCGCGGGGAGCTGTTTTTT. Protein: CAWTAGRGELFF. The chain combines TRBV30 with TRBJ2-2; D possibly corresponds to TRBD2 (5 bases). The V end was cut by 4 bases, the J end by 7 bases, with 10 bases between. The CDR3 is made up of 12 amino acids. Germline V gene data show CDR1 as GTSNPN and CDR2 as SVGIG (reference sequence).

The V and J genes are TRBV6-5 and TRBJ1-1; the match to TRBD1 covers 9 bases. Trimming cost V 6 bases and J 0 bases; bases outside gene matches: 5. Germline loops: CDR1 MNHEY, CDR2 SVGAGI. This CDR3 has 15 residues. The CDR3 sequence is CASRTGGLVNTEAFF. In DNA form, the CDR3 reads TGTGCCAGCAGGACAGGGGGTCTTGTGAACACTGAAGCTTTCTTT.

The chain links TRBV5-1 to TRBJ1-2; unclear D gene. V gave up 0 bases and J gave up 9 bases, with 15 bases separating them. The CDR3 extends over 14 amino acids. Germline V gene data show CDR1 as SGHRS and CDR2 as YFSETQ. The CDR3 here is CASSLGPTEGRYTF. The CDR3 DNA follows: TGCGCCAGCAGCTTGGGACCTACAGAGGGTCGCTACACCTTC.

A word on this clone: The sample carries other DNA sequences with the same CDR3. V and J are TRBV7-2 and TRBJ2-2; D possibly corresponds to TRBD2 (6 bases). V lost 1 base, J lost 4 bases, and 7 bases lay in between. The CDR3 is made up of 14 amino acids. Germline assignment: CDR1 SGHTA and CDR2 FQGNSA. CDR3 region: CASSLGRGTGELFF. The DNA for the CDR3 is TGTGCCAGCAGCTTAGGGCGGGGCACCGGGGAGCTGTTTTTT. The full variable domain, in which reference TRBV7-2 and TRBJ2-2 provide the parts outside the CDR3, is GAGVSQSPSNKVTEKGKDVELRCDPISGHTALYWYRQSLGQGLEFLIYFQGNSAPDKSGLPSDRFSAERTGGSVSTLTIQRTQQEDSAVYLCASSLGRGTGELFFGEGSRLTVL.

The J gene is TRBJ2-5, the V gene TRBV5-1, with a possible D match to TRBD1 (6 bases). The J call is doubtful: the DNA matches TRBJ2-7 better. Looked up from germline, CDR1 is SGHRS and CDR2 is YFSETQ. CDR3 length: 17 residues. CDR3 loop: CASSLVSGRGSPYEQYF. In DNA form, the CDR3 reads TGCGCCAGCAGCTTGGTTTCAGGCAGGGGTTCCCCCTACGAGCAGTACTTC.

A remark on this clone: The sample holds other DNA sequences that translate to the same CDR3. CDR3 DNA sequence: TGTGCCAGCAGTGTAACAGGGACCTACGAGCAGTACTTC. As protein: CASSVTGTYEQYF. This chain links TRBV25-1 with TRBJ2-7; possibly TRBD1 for D (6 bases). Per the germline V gene, CDR1 is MGHDK and CDR2 is SYGVNS. Trimming cost V 4 bases and J 2 bases, with 9 bases left between them. The CDR3 spans 13 residues.

Only a few counts were recorded for this clone. The chain combines TRBV4-3 with TRBJ2-1; possible D gene TRBD1, 5 bases. Trimming removed 4 bases at V and 10 bases at J, with 20 bases between. CDR3 length: 15 amino acids. The germline V gene encodes CDR1 LGHNA and CDR2 YSLEER. Written as DNA, the CDR3 is TGCGCCAGCAGCCGAGAGATTGCGCAGGGAATAGAGCAGTTCTTC. Residues: CASSREIAQGIEQFF.

This clone has only one observation. The chain combines TRBV5-6 with TRBJ1-5; D not resolved. The CDR3 is 13 residues long. In germline, CDR1 is SGHDT, CDR2 YYEEEE. V shed 3 bases and J shed 3 bases, with 7 bases lying between them. The CDR3: CASSSGVNQPQHF. CDR3 nucleotides: TGTGCCAGCAGCTCGGGAGTCAATCAGCCCCAGCATTTT.

The chain combines TRBV28 with TRBJ2-5, with TRBD2 as a possible D gene (5 bases). This CDR3 region has 16 residues. Germline V CDR1 and CDR2: MDHEN, SYDVKM. V lost 4 bases and J 5 bases, leaving 20 bases between the germline ends. The CDR3, as DNA: TGTGCCAGCAGTTCCCCGGGGAAGGGCTCTGGTGAGACCCAGTACTTC. Translating gives CASSSPGKGSGETQYF.

The chain is built from TRBV9 and TRBJ2-7, with D perhaps TRBD1 (5 bases). Germline assignment: CDR1 SGDLS and CDR2 YYNGEE. With 0 bases removed from V and 0 bases from J, the gap between germline ends came to 7 bases. There are 14 residues in the CDR3. In nucleotides, the CDR3 is TGTGCCAGCAGCGTAGGGACATTCTCCTACGAGCAGTACTTC. This codes for CASSVGTFSYEQYF.

This clone was seen once. The V and J genes are TRBV6-5 and TRBJ1-5, with 8 bases aligning to TRBD1. Losses at the gene ends were 6 bases for V and 6 bases for J; bases not matched to a gene: 7. Germline values: CDR1 MNHEY, CDR2 SVGAGI. This CDR3 region has 14 residues. The CDR3 spells CASRGRTGSQPQHF. The CDR3 DNA reads as TGTGCCAGCAGAGGCAGGACAGGGAGTCAGCCCCAGCATTTT.

The rearrangement links TRBV7-9 to TRBJ1-1, with D perhaps TRBD1 (5 bases). The germline V gene has CDR1 SEHNR and CDR2 FQNEAQ (reference sequence). The CDR3 runs to 15 residues. Trimming left V 1 base short and J 5 bases short, with 14 bases between. CDR3 nucleotides: TGTGCCAGCAGCTTAGTTGGGACCCGGGGGACTGAAGCTTTCTTT. It specifies CASSLVGTRGTEAFF.

The chain combines TRBV6-1 with TRBJ2-7, with 10 bases that match TRBD1. The germline V gene has CDR1 MNHNS and CDR2 SASEGT. The CDR3 loop spans 14 amino acids. The J segment lost 1 base and the V segment lost 5 bases, leaving 2 bases of the junction unmatched. CDR3 bases: TGTGCCAGCAGTTGGACAGGGGGATCCTACGAGCAGTACTTC. This encodes CASSWTGGSYEQYF.

V is TRBV6-1 and J is TRBJ1-1, with D uncertain. The CDR3 length is 14 residues. V lost 1 base, J lost 11 bases, and 17 bases lay in between. CDR1 is MNHNS and CDR2 is SASEGT in the germline V gene. This CDR3 is CASSEGGRPQKAFF. CDR3 nucleotides: TGTGCCAGCAGTGAAGGAGGCCGGCCCCAAAAGGCTTTCTTT.

The rearrangement joins TRBV5-5 to TRBJ1-2, with D maybe TRBD1 (6 bases). V dropped 4 bases and J dropped 7 bases, with 8 bases sitting between them. The germline V gene encodes CDR1 SGHKS and CDR2 YYEKEE (reference sequence). The CDR3 covers 11 residues. CDR3 nucleotide sequence: TGTGCCAGCAGCACAGGGATTGGCTACACCTTC. Translating it yields CASSTGIGYTF.

V gene TRBV5-1 combines with J gene TRBJ2-3, with D perhaps matching TRBD1 (6 bases). The V end was cut by 3 bases, the J end by 2 bases, with 13 bases between. CDR1 is SGHRS, CDR2 YFSETQ, per germline. The CDR3 is 15 residues long. Here the CDR3 DNA reads TGCGCCAGCAGCTACCCGGACAGTAACACAGATACGCAGTATTTT. Residues: CASSYPDSNTDTQYF.

V usage is TRBV5-1 and J usage is TRBJ2-5, with D maybe TRBD2 (6 bases). The CDR3 runs to 14 residues. V was clipped by 2 bases and J by 7 bases, with 15 bases between them. Germline V lookup: CDR1 SGHRS, CDR2 YFSETQ. The CDR3 bases are TGCGCCAGCAGCTTCCCGCGGGGCAGCGCGACCCAGTACTTC. Translating gives CASSFPRGSATQYF.

This sequence joins TRBV2 and TRBJ1-2; no firm D call. The germline V gene encodes CDR1 SNHLY and CDR2 FYNNEI. The CDR3 runs to 12 residues. The V and J ends lost 4 bases and 5 bases respectively, with 8 bases between them. The CDR3 DNA reads TGTGCCAGCAGTGGCCTTGAGTATGGCTACACCTTC. Protein sequence: CASSGLEYGYTF.

The chain uses TRBV7-8 and TRBJ1-1; D is unresolved. This CDR3 is built from 15 residues. Germline lookup yields CDR1 SGHVS and CDR2 FQNEAQ. The V end was cut by 3 bases, the J end by 0 bases, with 11 bases between. The CDR3 DNA is TGTGCCAGCAGCTTTGCCTGGGCCATGAACACTGAAGCTTTCTTT. Encoded protein: CASSFAWAMNTEAFF.

The rearrangement joins TRBV7-9 to TRBJ1-1, with D perhaps TRBD1 (5 bases). The V and J ends lost 3 bases and 4 bases respectively, with 12 bases between them. The germline V gene encodes CDR1 SEHNR and CDR2 FQNEAQ (reference sequence). The CDR3 sequence is 14 residues long. The CDR3 region is CASSFVGGITEAFF. Here the CDR3 DNA reads TGTGCCAGCAGCTTCGTCGGGGGTATCACTGAAGCTTTCTTT.

The chain combines TRBV30 with TRBJ2-5; D is unresolved. The J call is doubtful: the DNA matches TRBJ2-7 better. The germline CDR1 and CDR2 sequences are GTSNPN and SVGIG (reference sequence). There are 13 residues in the CDR3. In DNA, the CDR3 is TGTGCCTGGAGTGGTGGCGGAGCCTACGAGCAGTACTTC. Translated: CAWSGGGAYEQYF.

This chain connects TRBV7-3 to TRBJ2-7; D gene unclear. Deletions cut 11 bases from V and 6 bases from J, with 11 bases between. Germline loops: CDR1 SGHTA, CDR2 FQGTGA. The CDR3 is 10 residues long. CDR3 coding DNA: TGTGCCGGGCCCTTGGGCGAGCAGTACTTC. It yields the protein CAGPLGEQYF.

The V call is TRBV19, the J call TRBJ2-1; possible D gene TRBD1, 7 bases. The CDR3 is 16 residues long. CDR1 is LNHDA and CDR2 is SQIVND in the germline V gene (reference sequence). The V end was cut by 3 bases, the J end by 9 bases, with 21 bases between. The CDR3 nucleotides are TGTGCCAGTAGTATGTCGTGGGCAGGGGGGCGAGCTGAGCAGTTCTTC. Translation gives CASSMSWAGGRAEQFF.

This chain connects TRBV5-4 to TRBJ2-7, with a tentative D call TRBD2 (5 bases). Trimming left V 2 bases short and J 0 bases short, with 15 bases between. The germline V gene encodes CDR1 SGHNT and CDR2 YYREEE (reference sequence). The CDR3 length is 16 residues. CDR3 amino acids: CASSFGGLLSSYEQYF. Here the CDR3 DNA reads TGTGCCAGCAGCTTTGGAGGCCTATTGAGCTCCTACGAGCAGTACTTC.